This entry is about one T cell receptor (beta chain). This clone occurred once. Its antigen specificity is not known. No much larger clone exists at a distance of one base, and base qualities are not known. Separate from the roughly 650-subject first cohort, the validation cohort of over 90 subjects was the group to which the donors belonged. This sample stems from a study of cytomegalovirus exposure and HLA in healthy donors (dated by TCRdb to about 2017). Regarding the study in general: According to a later analysis, the 110 or so validation repertoires were produced on the same platform as the 680 or so repertoires of the first cohort. The aim of the study was to test whether cataloging public T cell receptors could identify signatures of past pathogen exposure. Besides the first cohort of under 700 subjects, a separate validation cohort made up of 120 different subjects was used. To predict cytomegalovirus infection status, the study combined high-throughput TCR immunosequencing, statistical association of individual TCRs with disease status, and machine learning.

Preparation of the library involved the immunoSEQ multiplex PCR assay. The original pipeline was this. A statistical classification framework was developed to diagnose cytomegalovirus status using the catalog of TCR beta chain sequences. The clones in this table, taken by TCRdb from immuneACCESS, are in-frame only. Not every clone is retained; where verified, under half of the shortfall comes from an unresolved V gene, and the cause of the rest is unknown. That table gives V, J and clone size, and the DNA gave D and trimming. A total of tens of thousands of clones appear in this sample, over 85% of them only once. Around 0.69% of the sample is in the top ten clones. Inclusive of the bounding cysteine and phenylalanine, the CDR3 is 14 residues long. Only the CDR3 DNA stays, 42 bases, in frame from base 1. CDR1 and CDR2 (MNHEY, SMNVEV) derive from the germline V gene (reference sequence). V is cut by 7 bases and J by 0 bases, and the space between the germline ends is 9 bases.

Paper-wide results and their limitations: In the study, 164 TCR beta chains were listed as associated with cytomegalovirus. A later analysis had no HLA typing for the validation cohort, so co-occurrence there was scored across all 130 or so repertoires. A few of the identified cytomegalovirus-associated TCR beta chains were confirmed in vitro to be specific for cytomegalovirus antigens. Of the cluster scores, around 95% were above 0 in a later analysis, which found that TCRs clustered in the first cohort also tended to co-occur in the 120 or so validation repertoires. The classifier was reported to diagnose cytomegalovirus status with high specificity and sensitivity in both the original and validation cohorts. Most TCR sequences were observed very rarely across donors, whereas some public TCRs were present in many individuals. It was suggested by the authors that the approach could potentially be generalized to other disease states and immunological phenotypes.

The chain employs TRBV27 and TRBJ2-2; a tentative D match to TRBD1 spans 5 bases. Specimen: PBMCs. The TCR was taken from a woman aged 18 to 35 in good health and CMV-seronegative. The nucleotide sequence reads as follows: TGTGCCAGCAACACAGGTTCGAACACCGGGGAGCTGTTTTTT. This is translated as CASNTGSNTGELFF.